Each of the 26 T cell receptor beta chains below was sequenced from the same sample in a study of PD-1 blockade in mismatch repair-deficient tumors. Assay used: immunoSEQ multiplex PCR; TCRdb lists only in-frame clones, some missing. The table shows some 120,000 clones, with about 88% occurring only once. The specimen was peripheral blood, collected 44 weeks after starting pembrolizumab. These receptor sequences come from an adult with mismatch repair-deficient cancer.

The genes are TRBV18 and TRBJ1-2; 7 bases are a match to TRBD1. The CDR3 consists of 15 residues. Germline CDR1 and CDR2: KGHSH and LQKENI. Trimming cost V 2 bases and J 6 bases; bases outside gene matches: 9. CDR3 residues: CASSPNSNRGDGYTF. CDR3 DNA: TGTGCCAGCTCACCAAATTCTAACAGGGGAGATGGCTACACCTTC.

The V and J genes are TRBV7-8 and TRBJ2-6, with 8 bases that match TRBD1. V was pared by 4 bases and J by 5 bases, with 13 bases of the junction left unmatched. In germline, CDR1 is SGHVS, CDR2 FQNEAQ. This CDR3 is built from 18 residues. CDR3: CASSSGGRQGSWANVLTF. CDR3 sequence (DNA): TGTGCCAGCAGCTCAGGGGGCCGTCAGGGGAGCTGGGCCAACGTCCTGACTTTC.

DNA of the CDR3: TGTGCCAGCAGCTTTCCCAACAACAGGGGAAAAAGGGCTGAAGCTTTCTTT. It encodes CASSFPNNRGKRAEAFF. The chain carries TRBV11-2 and TRBJ1-1; 7 bases line up with TRBD1. Germline CDR1 reads SGHAT; CDR2 reads FQNNGV. The CDR3 runs to 17 residues. V was pared by 3 bases and J by 6 bases, with 16 bases of the junction left unmatched. Based on the CDR3 plus reference TRBV11-2 and TRBJ1-1, the full variable domain is EAGVAQSPRYKIIEKRQSVAFWCNPISGHATLYWYQQILGQGPKLLIQFQNNGVVDDSQLPKDRFSAERLKGVDSTLKIQPAKLEDSAVYLCASSFPNNRGKRAEAFFGQGTRLTVV.

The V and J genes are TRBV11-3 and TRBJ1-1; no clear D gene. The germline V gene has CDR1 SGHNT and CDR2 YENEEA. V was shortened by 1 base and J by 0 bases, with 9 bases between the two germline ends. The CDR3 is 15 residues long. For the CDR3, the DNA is TGTGCCAGCAGCTTAGCCTACCGATTGAACACTGAAGCTTTCTTT. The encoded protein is CASSLAYRLNTEAFF. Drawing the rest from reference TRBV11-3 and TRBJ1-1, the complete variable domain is EAGVVQSPRYKIIEKKQPVAFWCNPISGHNTLYWYLQNLGQGPELLIRYENEEAVDDSQLPKDRFSAERLKGVDSTLKIQPAELGDSAVYLCASSLAYRLNTEAFFGQGTRLTVV.

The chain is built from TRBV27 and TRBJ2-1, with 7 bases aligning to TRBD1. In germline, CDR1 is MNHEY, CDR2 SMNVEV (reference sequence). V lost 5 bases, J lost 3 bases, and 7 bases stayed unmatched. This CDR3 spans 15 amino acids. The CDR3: CASSPSGGNYNEQFF. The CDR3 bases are TGTGCCAGCAGTCCTTCAGGGGGAAACTACAATGAGCAGTTCTTC.

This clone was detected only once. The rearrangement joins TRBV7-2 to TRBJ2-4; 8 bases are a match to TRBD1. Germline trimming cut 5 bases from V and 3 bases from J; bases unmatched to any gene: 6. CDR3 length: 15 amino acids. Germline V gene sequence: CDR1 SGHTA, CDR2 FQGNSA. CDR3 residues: CASSRTGPGKNIQYF. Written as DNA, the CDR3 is TGTGCCAGCAGCAGGACAGGGCCGGGCAAAAACATTCAGTACTTC.

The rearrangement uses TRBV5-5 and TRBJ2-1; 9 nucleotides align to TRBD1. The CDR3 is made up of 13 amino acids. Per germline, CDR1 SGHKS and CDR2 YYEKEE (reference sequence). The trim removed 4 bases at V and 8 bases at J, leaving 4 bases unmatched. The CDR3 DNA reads TGTGCCAGCAGCCGGGGACAGGGACATGAGCAGTTCTTC. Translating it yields CASSRGQGHEQFF.

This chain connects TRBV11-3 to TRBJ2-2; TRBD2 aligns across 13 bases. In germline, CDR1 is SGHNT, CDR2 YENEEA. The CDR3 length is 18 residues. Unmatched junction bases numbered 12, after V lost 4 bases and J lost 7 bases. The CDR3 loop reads CASSSRRTSGRVGGELFF. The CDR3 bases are TGTGCCAGCAGCTCCCGGCGCACTAGCGGGAGGGTGGGCGGGGAGCTGTTTTTT.

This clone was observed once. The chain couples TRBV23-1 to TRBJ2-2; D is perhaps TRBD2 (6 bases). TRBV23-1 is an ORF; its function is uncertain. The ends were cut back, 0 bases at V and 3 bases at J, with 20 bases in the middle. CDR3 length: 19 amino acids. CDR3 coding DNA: TGCGCCAGCAGTCAATCTGGGGAGACCCGGGACTTGGACACCGGGGAGCTGTTTTTT. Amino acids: CASSQSGETRDLDTGELFF.

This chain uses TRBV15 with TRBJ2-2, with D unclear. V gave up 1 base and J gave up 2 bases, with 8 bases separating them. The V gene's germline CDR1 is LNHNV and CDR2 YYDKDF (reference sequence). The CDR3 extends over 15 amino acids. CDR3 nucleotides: TGTGCCACCAGCAGAGTCCAAGGCAACACCGGGGAGCTGTTTTTT. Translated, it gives CATSRVQGNTGELFF.

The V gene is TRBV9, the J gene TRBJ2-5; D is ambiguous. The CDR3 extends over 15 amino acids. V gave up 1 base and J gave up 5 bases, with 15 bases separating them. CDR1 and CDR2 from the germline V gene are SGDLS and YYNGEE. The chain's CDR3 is CASSVTVMIGETQYF. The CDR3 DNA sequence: TGTGCCAGCAGCGTAACTGTCATGATAGGGGAGACCCAGTACTTC.

The chain's CDR3 is CASSPSGGNEKLFF. The CDR3 region has the DNA TGTGCCAGCAGCCCATCTGGGGGCAACGAAAAACTGTTTTTT. The rearrangement uses TRBV9 and TRBJ1-4; possibly TRBD1 for D (6 bases). CDR3 size: 14 residues. V lost 4 bases and J lost 8, with 15 bases in between. Per the germline V gene, CDR1 is SGDLS and CDR2 is YYNGEE.

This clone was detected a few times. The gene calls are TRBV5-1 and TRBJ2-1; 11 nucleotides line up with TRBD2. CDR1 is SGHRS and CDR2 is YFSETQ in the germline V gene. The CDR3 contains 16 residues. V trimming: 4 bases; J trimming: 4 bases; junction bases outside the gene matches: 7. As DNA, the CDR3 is TGCGCCAGCAGCCCGAAAACTAGCGGGGGATACAATGAGCAGTTCTTC. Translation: CASSPKTSGGYNEQFF.

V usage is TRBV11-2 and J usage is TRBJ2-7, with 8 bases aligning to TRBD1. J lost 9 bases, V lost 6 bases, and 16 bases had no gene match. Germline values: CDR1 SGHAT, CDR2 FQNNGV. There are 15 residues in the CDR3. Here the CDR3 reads CASRIRTGWVPVQYF. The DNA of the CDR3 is TGTGCCAGCAGAATACGGACAGGGTGGGTTCCGGTGCAGTACTTC.

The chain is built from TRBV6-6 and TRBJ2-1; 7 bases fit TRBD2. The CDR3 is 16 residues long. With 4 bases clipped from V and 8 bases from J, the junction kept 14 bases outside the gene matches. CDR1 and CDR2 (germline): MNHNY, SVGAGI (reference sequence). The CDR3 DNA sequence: TGTGCCAGCAGTTTTGGAACGGGAGGAGGCCACGATGAGCAGTTCTTC. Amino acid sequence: CASSFGTGGGHDEQFF.

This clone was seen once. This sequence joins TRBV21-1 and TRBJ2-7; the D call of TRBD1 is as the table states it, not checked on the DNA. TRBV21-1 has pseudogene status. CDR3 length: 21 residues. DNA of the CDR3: TGTGCCAGCAGCAAAGCTTCAACGAGACAGGGACATCTCAATGTATCCTACGAGCAGTACTTC. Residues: CASSKASTRQGHLNVSYEQYF.

This CDR3 reads CASSYTRGSYEQYF. In nucleotides, the CDR3 is TGTGCCAGCAGTTACACCCGGGGCTCCTACGAGCAGTACTTC. The chain combines TRBV6-6 with TRBJ2-7; a possible D gene is TRBD2 (5 bases). The CDR3 covers 14 residues. V lost 2 bases and J 0 bases, leaving 8 bases between the germline ends. CDR1 is MNHNY and CDR2 is SVGAGI in the germline V gene (reference sequence).

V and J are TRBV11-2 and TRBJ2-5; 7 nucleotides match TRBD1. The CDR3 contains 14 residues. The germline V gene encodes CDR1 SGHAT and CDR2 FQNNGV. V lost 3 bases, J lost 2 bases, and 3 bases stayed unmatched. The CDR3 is CASSFGTVQETQYF. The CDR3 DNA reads TGTGCCAGCAGCTTTGGGACAGTACAAGAGACCCAGTACTTC.

The CDR3 DNA is TGTGCCATACAGGGGAACACCATATATTTT. Encoded protein: CAIQGNTIYF. The rearrangement links TRBV7-9 to TRBJ1-3, with 7 nucleotides matching TRBD1. V was pared by 10 bases and J by 7 bases, with 1 base of the junction left unmatched. The CDR3 runs 10 residues. Per the germline V gene, CDR1 is SEHNR and CDR2 is FQNEAQ (reference sequence).

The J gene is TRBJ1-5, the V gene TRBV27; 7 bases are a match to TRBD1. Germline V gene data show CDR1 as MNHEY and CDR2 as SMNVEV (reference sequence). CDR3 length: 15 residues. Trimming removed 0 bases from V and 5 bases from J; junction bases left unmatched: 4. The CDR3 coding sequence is TGTGCCAGCAGTTTATCTTGGCAGGGGGATCAGCCCCAGCATTTT. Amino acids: CASSLSWQGDQPQHF.

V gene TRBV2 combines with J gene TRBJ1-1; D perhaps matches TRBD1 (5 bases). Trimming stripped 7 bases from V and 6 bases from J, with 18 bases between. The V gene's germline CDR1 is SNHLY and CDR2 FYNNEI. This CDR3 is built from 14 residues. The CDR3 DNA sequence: TGTGCCAGCAATCGTGGGCAGGGTATGGCTGAAGCTTTCTTT. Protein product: CASNRGQGMAEAFF.

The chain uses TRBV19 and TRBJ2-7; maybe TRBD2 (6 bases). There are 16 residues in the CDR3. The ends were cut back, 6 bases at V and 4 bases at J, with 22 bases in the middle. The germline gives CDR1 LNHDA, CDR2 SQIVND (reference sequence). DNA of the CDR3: TGTGCCAGTAGCCCGGGCTCCTACGGGAGACCTTACGAGCAGTACTTC. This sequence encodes CASSPGSYGRPYEQYF.

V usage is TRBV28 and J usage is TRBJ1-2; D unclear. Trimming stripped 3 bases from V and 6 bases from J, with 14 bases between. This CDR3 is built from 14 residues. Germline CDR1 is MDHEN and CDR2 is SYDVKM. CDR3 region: CASSLLRTLHGYTF. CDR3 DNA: TGTGCCAGCAGTTTGTTAAGGACTCTGCATGGCTACACCTTC.

The CDR3 bases are TGTGCCAGCAGTTTAATCCTGACAGGCACCGATGAGCAGTTCTTC. Encoded protein: CASSLILTGTDEQFF. The genes are TRBV28 and TRBJ2-1, with D perhaps matching TRBD1 (6 bases). Germline-derived CDR1 and CDR2 are MDHEN and SYDVKM. V was cut by 2 bases and J by 8 bases, with 16 bases left in between. The CDR3 covers 15 residues.

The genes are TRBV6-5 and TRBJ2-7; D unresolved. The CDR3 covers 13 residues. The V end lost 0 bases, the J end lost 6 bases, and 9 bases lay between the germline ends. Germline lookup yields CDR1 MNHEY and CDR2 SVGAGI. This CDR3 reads CASSYSSRGEQYF. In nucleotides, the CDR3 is TGTGCCAGCAGTTACTCGAGCCGAGGCGAGCAGTACTTC.

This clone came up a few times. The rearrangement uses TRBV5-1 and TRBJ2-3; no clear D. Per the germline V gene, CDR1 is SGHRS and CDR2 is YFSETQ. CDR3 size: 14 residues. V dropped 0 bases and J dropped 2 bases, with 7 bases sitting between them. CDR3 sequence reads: CASSLDRHTDTQYF. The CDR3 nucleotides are TGCGCCAGCAGCTTGGACCGCCACACAGATACGCAGTATTTT.